Below are 13 T cell receptor beta chains sequenced from a single sample in a study of cytomegalovirus exposure and HLA in healthy donors. Primers: 60 Vbeta forward and 13 Jbeta reverse. Generated by immunoSEQ multiplex PCR, the TCRdb table keeps only in-frame clones and is missing some. The repertoire holds more than 45,000 clones, 60% to 80% seen once, with under 3.5% in the top ten. The specimen was PBMCs. The receptors shown here come from a woman in her 40s in good health and CMV-seropositive.

V gene TRBV15 combines with J gene TRBJ2-5; tentative D call: TRBD1 (5 bases). Germline CDR1 and CDR2: LNHNV and YYDKDF (reference sequence). The V end lost 0 bases, the J end lost 5 bases, and 13 bases lay between the germline ends. The CDR3 has 15 residues. CDR3 coding DNA: TGTGCCACCAGCAGAGATCTTCTAGGGGTTGAGACCCAGTACTTC. Its protein is CATSRDLLGVETQYF.

The chain recombines TRBV5-4 with TRBJ2-5; D is perhaps TRBD2 (7 bases). Germline CDR1 is SGHNT and CDR2 is YYREEE (reference sequence). This CDR3 has 15 residues. Deletions cut 2 bases from V and 1 base from J, with 12 bases between. This chain's CDR3 is CASSLWGGAQETQYF. CDR3 coding DNA: TGTGCCAGCAGCTTATGGGGGGGGGCCCAAGAGACCCAGTACTTC.

The chain is built from TRBV9 and TRBJ1-1, with D possibly matching TRBD1 (5 bases). Trimming cost V 3 bases and J 1 base, with 10 bases left between them. Germline V lookup: CDR1 SGDLS, CDR2 YYNGEE. This CDR3 has 14 amino acids. CDR3 in amino acids: CASSAAGQNTEAFF. Written as DNA, the CDR3 is TGTGCCAGCAGCGCTGCCGGACAGAACACTGAAGCTTTCTTT.

J is TRBJ1-4 and V is TRBV2; D might be TRBD1 (5 bases). The CDR3 is made up of 13 amino acids. V was shortened by 6 bases and J by 8 bases, with 13 bases between the two germline ends. The germline V gene has CDR1 SNHLY and CDR2 FYNNEI. The CDR3 spells CASRGGLEEKLFF. The CDR3 DNA is TGTGCCAGCAGGGGGGGTTTGGAGGAAAAACTGTTTTTT.

This clone turned up a few times. The genes are TRBV23-1 and TRBJ1-6; possibly TRBD1 for D (6 bases). TRBV23-1 is an ORF for which the function is uncertain. The CDR3 length is 15 residues. Trimming removed 7 bases at V and 10 bases at J, with 20 bases between. The CDR3 nucleotides read TGCGCCAGCACCATAAGGCCCAGGGGAGACTCACCCCTCCACTTT. Its protein product is CASTIRPRGDSPLHF.

This clone was observed a single time. The chain joins TRBV7-9 to TRBJ1-2; the D gene is possibly TRBD1 (5 bases). CDR3 length: 13 residues. Germline CDR1 and CDR2: SEHNR and FQNEAQ (reference sequence). V lost 0 bases and J lost 3, with 5 bases in between. The CDR3 protein is CASSLATDYGYTF. The CDR3 DNA reads as TGTGCCAGCAGCTTAGCGACAGACTATGGCTACACCTTC.

This rearrangement joins TRBV6-5 to TRBJ1-2, with a possible D match to TRBD1 (6 bases). This CDR3 contains 13 residues. Germline CDR1 and CDR2: MNHEY and SVGAGI. V was trimmed by 2 bases and J by 2 bases, leaving 6 bases between them. The CDR3 loop reads CASSYDRNYGYTF. The CDR3 bases are TGTGCCAGCAGTTACGACAGGAACTATGGCTACACCTTC.

This clone was observed once. Since no conserved phenylalanine or tryptophan closes the CDR3, a read error is the likely cause. The chain couples TRBV15 to TRBJ1-5; possible D gene TRBD1, 6 bases. The V end lost 0 bases, the J end lost 9 bases, and 15 bases lay between the germline ends. The CDR3 sequence is 15 residues long. CDR1 is LNHNV, CDR2 YYDKDF, per germline (reference sequence). The CDR3 DNA is TGTGCCACCAGCAGAGATATGGGGGCCCTGTCGCCCCAGCATGTT. It translates to CATSRDMGALSPQHV.

The chain joins TRBV2 to TRBJ2-3; 15 nucleotides match TRBD2. The trim removed 7 bases at V and 7 bases at J, leaving 9 bases unmatched. The CDR3 is made up of 16 amino acids. Germline CDR1 reads SNHLY; CDR2 reads FYNNEI. CDR3 sequence reads: CASKGAGTSGGYTQYF. CDR3 nucleotide sequence: TGTGCCAGCAAGGGGGCAGGGACTAGCGGGGGGTATACGCAGTATTTT.

The chain has TRBV11-2 and TRBJ2-1; the match to TRBD2 covers 7 bases. Germline loops: CDR1 SGHAT, CDR2 FQNNGV. The CDR3 runs to 13 residues. Trimming took 11 bases from V and 2 from J; bases not matched to a gene: 6. The CDR3 region has the DNA TGTGCCTCCTTGGGGGGGGCCTACAATGAGCAGTTCTTC. This sequence encodes CASLGGAYNEQFF. Full variable domain (missing parts from reference TRBV11-2 and TRBJ2-1): EAGVAQSPRYKIIEKRQSVAFWCNPISGHATLYWYQQILGQGPKLLIQFQNNGVVDDSQLPKDRFSAERLKGVDSTLKIQPAKLEDSAVYLCASLGGAYNEQFFGPGTRLTVL.

This clone has just one count. The J gene is TRBJ2-1, the V gene TRBV7-9; no clear D gene. The length of the CDR3 is 15 residues. Germline lookup yields CDR1 SEHNR and CDR2 FQNEAQ (reference sequence). The V end was cut by 3 bases, the J end by 0 bases, with 9 bases between. CDR3 DNA: TGTGCCAGCAGCTTCGGGTCGAGCTCCTACAATGAGCAGTTCTTC. It encodes CASSFGSSSYNEQFF.

With respect to this clone: A read error may produce the germline difference seen at one junction end. Other DNA variants within this sample encode the same CDR3. J is TRBJ1-1 and V is TRBV2; 9 nucleotides match TRBD1. Per the germline V gene, CDR1 is SNHLY and CDR2 is FYNNEI. This CDR3 region has 15 residues. CDR3 sequence: CGARGDRALNTEAFF. CDR3 DNA: TGTGGAGCAAGGGGGGACAGGGCCCTGAACACTGAGGCTTTCTTT.

The rearrangement links TRBV10-2 to TRBJ2-7, with TRBD1 matching over 7 bases. The CDR3 spans 14 residues. The germline CDR1 and CDR2 sequences are WSHSY and SAAADI. Losses at the gene ends were 3 bases for V and 2 bases for J; bases not matched to a gene: 4. Here the CDR3 reads CASSDGDRAYEQYF. DNA for the CDR3: TGCGCCAGCAGTGACGGGGACAGAGCCTACGAGCAGTACTTC.